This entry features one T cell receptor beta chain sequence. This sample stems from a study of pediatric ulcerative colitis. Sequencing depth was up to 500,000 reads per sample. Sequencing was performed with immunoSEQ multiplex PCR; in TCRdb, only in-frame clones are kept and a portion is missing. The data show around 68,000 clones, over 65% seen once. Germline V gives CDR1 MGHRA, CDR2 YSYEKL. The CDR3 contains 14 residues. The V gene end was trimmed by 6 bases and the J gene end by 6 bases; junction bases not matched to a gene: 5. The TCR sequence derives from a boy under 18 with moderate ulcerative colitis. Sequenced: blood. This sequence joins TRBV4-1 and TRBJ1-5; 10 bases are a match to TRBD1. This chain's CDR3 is CASRDRGTGQPQHF. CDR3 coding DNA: TGCGCCAGCAGGGACAGGGGGACAGGTCAGCCCCAGCATTTT.